These 17 T cell receptor beta chains were all obtained from the same sample, sequenced in a study of OX40 agonist ivuxolimab in advanced cancers. The repertoire was sequenced with immunoSEQ multiplex PCR; TCRdb's copy has only in-frame clones and lacks some. The table lists around 87,000 clones, approximately 94% of them singletons. The specimen comprised CD4+ or CD8+ T cells sorted from blood, sampled in a trial of the OX40 agonist ivuxolimab. The receptor source for this set is an adult with an advanced solid tumor such as melanoma, head and neck, liver or kidney cancer.

The chain couples TRBV21-1 to TRBJ2-7; the D call in the table, TRBD1, was not verified against the DNA. TRBV21-1 is designated a pseudogene. The CDR3 is 15 amino acids. The CDR3 region is CASSKLRPVPCEQYF. DNA of the CDR3: TGTGCCAGCAGCAAACTCAGGCCAGTCCCCTGCGAGCAGTACTTC.

The chain couples TRBV19 to TRBJ1-1, with TRBD1 as a possible D gene (5 bases). Per germline, CDR1 LNHDA and CDR2 SQIVND (reference sequence). V lost 7 bases, J lost 2 bases, and 14 bases lay in between. This CDR3 is built from 14 residues. CDR3 sequence reads: CASNAGPVNTEAFF. The CDR3 nucleotides are TGTGCCAGTAACGCAGGGCCGGTAAACACTGAAGCTTTCTTT.

This chain uses TRBV27 with TRBJ1-1; no clear D. This CDR3 is 15 amino acids long. CDR1 is MNHEY, CDR2 SMNVEV, per germline (reference sequence). The V end was cut by 2 bases, the J end by 4 bases, with 14 bases between. The CDR3 DNA reads as TGTGCCAGCAGTTTAATTCCGGGTTTGTCCACTGAAGCTTTCTTT. Protein: CASSLIPGLSTEAFF.

CDR3 amino acids: CASSLSSGGWGNEQFF. CDR3 DNA sequence: TGTGCCAGCAGTTTATCTAGCGGTGGGTGGGGCAATGAGCAGTTCTTC. The rearrangement links TRBV27 to TRBJ2-1, with a tentative D call TRBD2 (6 bases). Germline loops: CDR1 MNHEY, CDR2 SMNVEV (reference sequence). Trimming took off 0 bases at V and 6 bases at J, with 15 bases between the two ends. The CDR3 consists of 16 residues.

The CDR3 spells CAWSQPGPEAFF. CDR3 DNA: TGTGCCTGGAGTCAACCGGGGCCTGAAGCTTTCTTT. The rearrangement uses TRBV30 and TRBJ1-1; maybe TRBD1 (5 bases). Looked up from germline, CDR1 is GTSNPN and CDR2 is SVGIG (reference sequence). The CDR3 contains 12 residues. V lost 2 bases and J lost 6, with 10 bases in between.

This sequence joins TRBV9 and TRBJ2-1; D is uncertain. Germline V CDR1 and CDR2: SGDLS, YYNGEE. V lost 1 base and J lost 8, with 10 bases in between. CDR3 length: 13 amino acids. The CDR3 region is CASSVTFGDEQFF. CDR3 bases: TGTGCCAGCAGCGTAACATTTGGGGATGAGCAGTTCTTC.

The V gene is TRBV6-5, the J gene TRBJ2-2, with D possibly being TRBD2 (5 bases). Trimming left V 1 base short and J 3 bases short, with 12 bases between. This CDR3 spans 16 amino acids. Germline values: CDR1 MNHEY, CDR2 SVGAGI. This chain's CDR3 is CASSYYPHGDTGELFF. Here the CDR3 DNA reads TGTGCCAGCAGTTACTACCCCCACGGGGACACCGGGGAGCTGTTTTTT.

The V gene is TRBV7-9, the J gene TRBJ2-7; 8 bases map to TRBD2. The germline V gene encodes CDR1 SEHNR and CDR2 FQNEAQ (reference sequence). V was clipped by 5 bases and J by 5 bases; unmatched bases: 23. This CDR3 contains 19 residues. The DNA of the CDR3 is TGTGCCAGCAGCGCCGGGGGAGGTAGCGGGACCCCTTGGAAGGACGAGCAGTACTTC. This translates into CASSAGGGSGTPWKDEQYF. The complete variable domain, with remaining parts taken from reference TRBV7-9 and TRBJ2-7, reads DTGVSQNPRHKITKRGQNVTFRCDPISEHNRLYWYRQTLGQGPEFLTYFQNEAQLEKSRLLSDRFSAERPKGSFSTLEIQRTEQGDSAMYLCASSAGGGSGTPWKDEQYFGPGTRLTVT.

This sequence joins TRBV5-8 and TRBJ2-1; D unclear. The V and J ends lost 0 bases and 6 bases respectively, with 16 bases between them. Germline V gene lookup returns CDR1 SGHTS and CDR2 YDEGEE. This CDR3 has 16 amino acids. The CDR3 DNA is TGTGCCAGCAGCTTGGAAATAGGTGGGTCCGCCAATGAGCAGTTCTTC. Protein product: CASSLEIGGSANEQFF.

The rearrangement joins TRBV6-1 to TRBJ1-5; D gene ambiguous. CDR3 length equals 12 residues. V was pared by 5 bases and J by 4 bases, with 6 bases between. The V gene's germline CDR1 is MNHNS and CDR2 SASEGT. The CDR3 sequence is CASSPRNQPQHF. The CDR3 nucleotides are TGTGCCAGCAGTCCTCGGAATCAGCCCCAGCATTTT.

The rearrangement joins TRBV5-1 to TRBJ2-7, with a possible D match to TRBD1 (5 bases). CDR1 is SGHRS and CDR2 is YFSETQ in the germline V gene. Trimming left V 5 bases short and J 6 bases short, with 12 bases between. The CDR3 contains 12 residues. CDR3 sequence reads: CASRDPRGEQYF. DNA of the CDR3: TGCGCCAGCAGGGACCCTAGGGGCGAGCAGTACTTC. The full variable domain, its missing parts supplied by reference TRBV5-1 and TRBJ2-7, is KAGVTQTPRYLIKTRGQQVTLSCSPISGHRSVSWYQQTPGQGLQFLFEYFSETQRNKGNFPGRFSGRQFSNSRSEMNVSTLELGDSALYLCASRDPRGEQYFGPGTRLTVT.

The V and J genes are TRBV5-4 and TRBJ2-3; D may be TRBD2 (6 bases). CDR1 and CDR2 from the germline V gene are SGHNT and YYREEE (reference sequence). The CDR3 totals 16 residues. The ends were cut back, 0 bases at V and 2 bases at J, with 13 bases in the middle. The CDR3 sequence: CASSLGTGGSTDTQYF. DNA of the CDR3: TGTGCCAGCAGCTTGGGGACCGGGGGTTCCACAGATACGCAGTATTTT.

The chain employs TRBV29-1 and TRBJ2-1, with a weak D call TRBD1 (6 bases). The CDR3 is 15 residues long. Germline lookup yields CDR1 SQVTM and CDR2 ANQGSEA. Trimming pared 0 bases from V and 0 bases from J, leaving 9 bases between. Here the CDR3 DNA reads TGCAGCGTTGAAGACACAGGGAGCTCCTACAATGAGCAGTTCTTC. Protein sequence: CSVEDTGSSYNEQFF.

CDR3 nucleotides: TGTGCCAGTAGTGTGACTAGCGGGAGGGCCGCTGAGCAGTTCTTC. As protein: CASSVTSGRAAEQFF. V and J are TRBV19 and TRBJ2-1; 14 bases match TRBD2. After removal of 5 bases from V and 9 bases from J, the junction contained 6 bases not matched to a gene. Germline CDR1 is LNHDA and CDR2 is SQIVND (reference sequence). The CDR3 totals 15 residues.

V gene TRBV5-1 combines with J gene TRBJ2-7; D unclear. There are 13 residues in the CDR3. Trimming shortened V by 0 bases and J by 3 bases, and 7 bases separated the two germline ends. Germline CDR1 is SGHRS and CDR2 is YFSETQ. The CDR3 DNA reads as TGCGCCAGCAGCTTGGACAGCCTCTACGAGCAGTACTTC. As protein: CASSLDSLYEQYF.

The genes are TRBV7-9 and TRBJ1-2, with D perhaps matching TRBD1 (5 bases). This CDR3 has 17 residues. With 3 bases removed from V and 3 bases from J, the gap between germline ends came to 20 bases. The germline CDR1 and CDR2 sequences are SEHNR and FQNEAQ (reference sequence). CDR3 residues: CASSFEWVRRDDYGYTF. The CDR3 DNA is TGTGCCAGCAGCTTCGAATGGGTAAGGAGGGACGACTATGGCTACACCTTC.

This chain uses TRBV2 with TRBJ2-7; D unclear. There are 14 residues in the CDR3. The ends were cut back, 1 base at V and 1 base at J, with 8 bases in the middle. CDR1 and CDR2 from the germline V gene are SNHLY and FYNNEI. The CDR3 protein is CASSEVGQSYEQYF. The CDR3 coding sequence is TGTGCCAGCAGTGAAGTCGGGCAGTCCTACGAGCAGTACTTC.